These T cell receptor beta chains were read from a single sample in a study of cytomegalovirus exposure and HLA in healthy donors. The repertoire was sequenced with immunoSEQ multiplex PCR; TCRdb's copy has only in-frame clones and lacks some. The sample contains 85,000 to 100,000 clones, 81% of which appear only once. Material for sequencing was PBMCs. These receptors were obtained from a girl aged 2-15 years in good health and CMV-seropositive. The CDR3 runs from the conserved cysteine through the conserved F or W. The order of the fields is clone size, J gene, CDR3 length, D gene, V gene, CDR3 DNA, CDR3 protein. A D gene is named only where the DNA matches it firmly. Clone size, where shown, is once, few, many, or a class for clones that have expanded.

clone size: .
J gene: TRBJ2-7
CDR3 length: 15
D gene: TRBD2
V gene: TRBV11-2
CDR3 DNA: TGTGCCAGCAGCTACGGACGGGGGGGCTCCTACGAGCAGTACTTC
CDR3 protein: CASSYGRGGSYEQYF

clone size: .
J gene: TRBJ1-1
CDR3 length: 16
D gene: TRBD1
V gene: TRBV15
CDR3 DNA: TGTGCCACCAGCAGGGAAAGGACAGGTTTGAACACTGAAGCTTTCTTT
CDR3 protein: CATSRERTGLNTEAFF

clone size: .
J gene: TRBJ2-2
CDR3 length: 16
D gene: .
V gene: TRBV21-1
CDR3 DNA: TGTGCCAGCAGCAATAGGGAGCGGGAGGCTTCCGGGGAGCTGTTTTTT
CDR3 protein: CASSNREREASGELFF

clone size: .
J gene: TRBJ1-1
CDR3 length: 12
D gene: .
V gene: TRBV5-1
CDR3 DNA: TGCGCCAGCAGCTTAAGGGGTGATGAAGCTTTCTTT
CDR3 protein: CASSLRGDEAFF

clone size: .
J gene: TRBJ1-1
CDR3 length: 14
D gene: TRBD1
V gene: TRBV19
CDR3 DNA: TGTGCCAGTAGTCTGACTACAGGGGGCACTGAAGCTTTCTTT
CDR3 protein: CASSLTTGGTEAFF

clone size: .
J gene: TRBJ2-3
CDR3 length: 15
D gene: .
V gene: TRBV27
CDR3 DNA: TGTGCCAGCAGTCGGGGTGGTAGCGCCTTCGATACGCAGTATTTT
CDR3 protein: CASSRGGSAFDTQYF

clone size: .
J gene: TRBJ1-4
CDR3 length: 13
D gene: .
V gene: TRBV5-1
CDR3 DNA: TGCGCCAGCAGCTTGGCCTTAAGCGAAAAACTGTTTTTT
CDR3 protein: CASSLALSEKLFF

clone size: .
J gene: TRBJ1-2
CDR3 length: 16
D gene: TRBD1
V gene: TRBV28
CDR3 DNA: TGTGCCAGCAGTTTAGGTGGGACAGGGGCGGGCTATGGCTACACCTTC
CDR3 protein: CASSLGGTGAGYGYTF

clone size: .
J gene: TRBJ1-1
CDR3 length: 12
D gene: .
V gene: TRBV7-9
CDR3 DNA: TGTGCCAGCAGCTTAGGTAGCACTGAAGCTTTCTTT
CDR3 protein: CASSLGSTEAFF

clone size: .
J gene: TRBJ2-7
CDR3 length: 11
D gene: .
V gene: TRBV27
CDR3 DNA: TGTGCCAGCAGTTCCGTCTACGAGCAGTACTTC
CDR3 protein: CASSSVYEQYF

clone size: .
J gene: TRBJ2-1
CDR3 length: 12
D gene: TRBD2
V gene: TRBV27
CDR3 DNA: TGTGCCAGTACCACTAGCGGCAATGAGCAGTTCTTC
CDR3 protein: CASTTSGNEQFF

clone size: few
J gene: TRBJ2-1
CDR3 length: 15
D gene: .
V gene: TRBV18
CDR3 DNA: TGTGCCAGCTCACCCCTGGGTAGCGGAGACAATGAGCAGTTCTTC
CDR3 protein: CASSPLGSGDNEQFF

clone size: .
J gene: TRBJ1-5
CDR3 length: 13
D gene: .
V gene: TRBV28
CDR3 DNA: TGTGCCACCCAGTGGCAGAGCAATCAGCCCCAGCATTTT
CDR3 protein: CATQWQSNQPQHF

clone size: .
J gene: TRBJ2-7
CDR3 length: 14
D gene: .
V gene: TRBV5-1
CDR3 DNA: TGCGCCAGCAGCTTGGCCGCGGGATCCTACGAGCAGTACTTC
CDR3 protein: CASSLAAGSYEQYF

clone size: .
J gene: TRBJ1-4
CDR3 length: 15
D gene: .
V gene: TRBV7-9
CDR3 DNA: TGTGCCAGCAGCTATCCCCCGTCAACTAATGAAAAACTGTTTTTT
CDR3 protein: CASSYPPSTNEKLFF

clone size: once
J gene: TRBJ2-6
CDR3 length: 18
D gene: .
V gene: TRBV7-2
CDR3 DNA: TGTGCCAGCAGCCCCGGTCCCCCTTATTTCTCTGGGGCCAACGTCCTGACTTTC
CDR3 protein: CASSPGPPYFSGANVLTF

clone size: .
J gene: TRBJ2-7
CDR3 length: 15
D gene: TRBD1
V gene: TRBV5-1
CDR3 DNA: TGCGCCAGCAGCAAGACAGGGGGCGGCTCCTACGAGCAGTACTTC
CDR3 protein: CASSKTGGGSYEQYF

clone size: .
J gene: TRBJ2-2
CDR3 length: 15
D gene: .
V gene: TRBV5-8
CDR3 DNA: TGTGCCAGCCCTAAGAGGGAGATGGACACCGGGGAGCTGTTTTTT
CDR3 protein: CASPKREMDTGELFF

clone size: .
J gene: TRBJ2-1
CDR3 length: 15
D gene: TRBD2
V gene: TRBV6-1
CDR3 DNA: TGTGCCAGCAGGACCGGACTAGCGGCCTACAATGAGCAGTTCTTC
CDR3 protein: CASRTGLAAYNEQFF

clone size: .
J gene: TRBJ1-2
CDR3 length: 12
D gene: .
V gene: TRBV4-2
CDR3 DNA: TGTGCCAGCAGCCAAGATGACTGGGTTATTACCTTC
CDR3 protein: CASSQDDWVITF

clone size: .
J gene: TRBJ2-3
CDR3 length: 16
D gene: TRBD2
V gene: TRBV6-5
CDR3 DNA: TGTGCCAGCAGTTACTCGGCGGGAGGTCTCACAGATACGCAGTATTTT
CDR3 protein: CASSYSAGGLTDTQYF

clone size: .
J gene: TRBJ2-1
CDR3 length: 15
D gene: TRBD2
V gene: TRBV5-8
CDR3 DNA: TGTGCCAGCCCGATCACTAGCGGAGAGTACAATGAGCAGTTCTTC
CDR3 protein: CASPITSGEYNEQFF

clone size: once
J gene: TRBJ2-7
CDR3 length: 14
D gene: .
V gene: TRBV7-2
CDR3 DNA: TGTGCCAGCAGCTTAGACAGGGCGGGCCACGAGCAGTACTTC
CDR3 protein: CASSLDRAGHEQYF

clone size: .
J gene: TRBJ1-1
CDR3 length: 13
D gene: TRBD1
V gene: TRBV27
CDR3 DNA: TGTGCCAGCAGTGACAGGGGAAACACTGAAGCTTTCTTT
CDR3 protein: CASSDRGNTEAFF

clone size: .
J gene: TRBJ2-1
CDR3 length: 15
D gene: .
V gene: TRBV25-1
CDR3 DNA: TGTGCCAGCAGTGAATTAGCGACCGTCTACAATGAGCAGTTCTTC
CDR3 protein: CASSELATVYNEQFF

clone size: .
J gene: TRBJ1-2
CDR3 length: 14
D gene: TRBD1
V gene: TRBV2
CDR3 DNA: TGTGCCAGCAGGGAGACAGGGGCCTACTATGGCTACACCTTC
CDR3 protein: CASRETGAYYGYTF

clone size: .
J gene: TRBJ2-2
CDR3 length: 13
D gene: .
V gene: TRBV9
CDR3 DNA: TGTGCCAGCAGCGTAGTGAGCACCGGGGAGCTGTTTTTT
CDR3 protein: CASSVVSTGELFF

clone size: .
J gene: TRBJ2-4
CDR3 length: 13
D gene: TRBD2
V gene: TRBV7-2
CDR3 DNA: TGTGCCAGCAGCTTGGGGACTAGCGGGGATCAGTACTTC
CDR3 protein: CASSLGTSGDQYF

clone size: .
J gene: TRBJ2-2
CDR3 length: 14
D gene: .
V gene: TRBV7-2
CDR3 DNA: TGTGCCAGCAGCTCGAGACAACTCACCGGGGAGCTGTTTTTT
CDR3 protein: CASSSRQLTGELFF

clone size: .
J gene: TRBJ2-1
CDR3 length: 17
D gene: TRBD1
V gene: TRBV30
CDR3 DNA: TGTGCCTGGAGTAGGGGGACAGGGCCCACAGGGTGGAATGAGCAGTTCTTC
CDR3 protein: CAWSRGTGPTGWNEQFF

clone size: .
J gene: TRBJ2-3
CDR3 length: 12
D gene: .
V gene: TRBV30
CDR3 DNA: TGTGCCTGGACTGTGGCCACAGATACGCAGTATTTT
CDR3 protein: CAWTVATDTQYF

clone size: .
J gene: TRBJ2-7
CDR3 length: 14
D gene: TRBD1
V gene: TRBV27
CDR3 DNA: TGTGCCAGCAGTTTAGGGGACAGGATATACGAGCAGTACTTC
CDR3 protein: CASSLGDRIYEQYF

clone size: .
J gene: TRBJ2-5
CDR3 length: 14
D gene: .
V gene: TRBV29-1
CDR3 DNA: TGCAGCGTTGCCTACAGGGTGGAGGTGGAGACCCAGTACTTC
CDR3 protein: CSVAYRVEVETQYF

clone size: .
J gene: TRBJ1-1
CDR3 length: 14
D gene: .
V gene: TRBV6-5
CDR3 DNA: TGTGCCAGCAGTTACGGCCCCATGAACACTGAAGCTTTCTTT
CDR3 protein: CASSYGPMNTEAFF

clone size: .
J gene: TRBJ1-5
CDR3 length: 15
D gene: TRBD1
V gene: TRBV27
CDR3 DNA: TGTGCCAGCAGTTATGGCGCAGGGGGCGGGGGGCCCCAGCATTTT
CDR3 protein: CASSYGAGGGGPQHF

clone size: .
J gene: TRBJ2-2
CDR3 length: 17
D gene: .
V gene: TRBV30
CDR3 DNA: TGTGCCTGGACCCCCCGAGGAGGGAGGTTTGGCACCGGGGAGCTGTTTTTT
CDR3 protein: CAWTPRGGRFGTGELFF

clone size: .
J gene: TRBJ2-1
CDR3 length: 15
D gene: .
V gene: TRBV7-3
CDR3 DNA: TGTGCCAGCAGCTTAAGAGGGCTTGGGGGGAATGAGCAGTTCTTC
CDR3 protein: CASSLRGLGGNEQFF

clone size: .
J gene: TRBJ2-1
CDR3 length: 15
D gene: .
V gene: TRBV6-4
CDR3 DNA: TGTGCCAGCAGTACGGAGCGGAGCTCCTACAATGAGCAGTTCTTC
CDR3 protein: CASSTERSSYNEQFF

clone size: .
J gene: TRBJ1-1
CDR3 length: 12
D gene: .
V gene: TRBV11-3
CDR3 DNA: TGTGCCAGCAGCTTGAGAGACACTGAAGCTTTCTTT
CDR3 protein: CASSLRDTEAFF

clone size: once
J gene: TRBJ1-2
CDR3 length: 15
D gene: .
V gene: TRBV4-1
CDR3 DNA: TGCGCCAGCAGCCACCTGGGGCGACGTAGGGTTGGCTACACCTTC
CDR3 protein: CASSHLGRRRVGYTF

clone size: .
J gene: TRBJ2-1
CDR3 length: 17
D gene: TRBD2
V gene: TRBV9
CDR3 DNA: TGCGCCAGCAGCCCCTCTGCTAGCGGGGGAGGGTACAATGAGCAGTTCTTC
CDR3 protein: CASSPSASGGGYNEQFF

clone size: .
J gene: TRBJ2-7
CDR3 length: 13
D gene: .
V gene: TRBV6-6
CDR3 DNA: TGTGCCAGCAGTTACCGGGGGAGTGACGAGCAGTACTTC
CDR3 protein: CASSYRGSDEQYF

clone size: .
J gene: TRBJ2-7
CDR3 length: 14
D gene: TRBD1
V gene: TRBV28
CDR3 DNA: TGTGCCAGCAGCCGACAGGGTTTCTCCTACGAGCAGTACTTC
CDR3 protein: CASSRQGFSYEQYF

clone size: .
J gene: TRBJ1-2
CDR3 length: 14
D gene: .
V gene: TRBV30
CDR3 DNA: TGTGCCTGGAGTGCAAAGACAAGTGAAGGAAGCTACGCCTTC
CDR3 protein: CAWSAKTSEGSYAF

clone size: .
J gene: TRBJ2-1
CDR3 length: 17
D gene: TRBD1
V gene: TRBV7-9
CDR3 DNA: TGTGCCAGCAGCTCCTTGGGGGGGGACAGGGGGTACAATGAGCAGTTCTTC
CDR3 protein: CASSSLGGDRGYNEQFF

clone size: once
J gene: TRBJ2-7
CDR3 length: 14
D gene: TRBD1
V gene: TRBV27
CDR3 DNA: TGTGCCAGCACCGGGACAGGGGGATCTATGGAGCAGTACTTC
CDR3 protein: CASTGTGGSMEQYF

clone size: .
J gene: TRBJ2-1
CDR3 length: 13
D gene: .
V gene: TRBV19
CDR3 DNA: TGTGCCAGTCGCCCCACAAACTACAATGAGCAGTTCTTC
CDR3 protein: CASRPTNYNEQFF

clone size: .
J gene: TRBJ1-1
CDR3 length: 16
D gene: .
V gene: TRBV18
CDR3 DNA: TGTGCCAGCTCACCGCCTTCCCGCGGGTCGAACACTGAAGCTTTCTTT
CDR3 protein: CASSPPSRGSNTEAFF

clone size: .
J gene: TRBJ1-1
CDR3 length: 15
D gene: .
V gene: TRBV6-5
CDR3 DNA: TGTGCCAGCAGACGTAAGGGAGAGAGTGAGACTGAAGCTTTCTTT
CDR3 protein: CASRRKGESETEAFF

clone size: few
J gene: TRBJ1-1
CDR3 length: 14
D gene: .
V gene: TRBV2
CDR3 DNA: TGTGCCAGCAGTCCTGTATACGCGGACACTGAAGCTTTCTTT
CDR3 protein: CASSPVYADTEAFF

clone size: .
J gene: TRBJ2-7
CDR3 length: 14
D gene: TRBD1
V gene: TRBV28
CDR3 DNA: TGTGCCAGCAGTTTTCCGGGACAGGGCTACGAGCAGTACTTC
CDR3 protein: CASSFPGQGYEQYF

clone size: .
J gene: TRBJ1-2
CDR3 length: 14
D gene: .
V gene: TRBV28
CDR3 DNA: TGTGCCAGCACGAGCGGCCAGGGGTACTATGGCTACACCTTC
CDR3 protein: CASTSGQGYYGYTF

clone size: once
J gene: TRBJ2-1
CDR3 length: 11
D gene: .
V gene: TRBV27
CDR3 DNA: TGTGCCAGCAGCACTCTCGGTGAGCAGTTCTTC
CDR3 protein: CASSTLGEQFF